A single sample gave rise to the 18 T cell receptor beta chains below, sequenced in a study of blood T cell repertoires in COVID-19. Some clones are missing from TCRdb's copy, which holds only in-frame ones; the method was immunoSEQ multiplex PCR. The data contain approximately 210,000 clones, roughly 90% of them singletons. The sample was PBMCs or T cells enriched from blood (not recorded which). The receptors stem from a woman aged 18-29 years who had recovered from COVID-19.

A few counts support this clone. This sample also contains other DNA sequences that code for the same CDR3. The chain recombines TRBV10-3 with TRBJ1-5; unclear D gene. Germline values: CDR1 ENHRY, CDR2 SYGVKD. The CDR3 spans 15 residues. V was trimmed by 2 bases and J by 1 base, leaving 9 bases between them. DNA for the CDR3: TGTGCCATCAGTGAGGGAGGAGGCAGCAATCAGCCCCAGCATTTT. Translating it yields CAISEGGGSNQPQHF.

V gene TRBV7-9 combines with J gene TRBJ1-2; 7 nucleotides line up with TRBD1. The V gene end was trimmed by 0 bases and the J gene end by 0 bases; junction bases not matched to a gene: 10. This CDR3 is built from 18 residues. Germline V lookup: CDR1 SEHNR, CDR2 FQNEAQ (reference sequence). DNA for the CDR3: TGTGCCAGCAGCTTAGCAGGGGGATACAGGGGACCTAACTATGGCTACACCTTC. Translated: CASSLAGGYRGPNYGYTF.

The chain employs TRBV11-2 and TRBJ2-1; D is unclear. This CDR3 has 13 residues. CDR1 is SGHAT and CDR2 is FQNNGV in the germline V gene. Trimming left V 1 base short and J 4 bases short, with 5 bases between. The CDR3 DNA is TGTGCCAGCAGCTTAGGGAGTTACAATGAGCAGTTCTTC. Its translation: CASSLGSYNEQFF.

The chain has TRBV4-1 and TRBJ2-7, with TRBD1 matching over 10 bases. CDR1 and CDR2 (germline): MGHRA, YSYEKL. Unmatched junction bases numbered 11, after V lost 0 bases and J lost 3 bases. The length of the CDR3 is 18 residues. The CDR3 nucleotides read TGCGCCAGCAGCCAAGATCTAGGGGGACAGGGGAGCCGCTACGAGCAGTACTTC. Amino acid sequence: CASSQDLGGQGSRYEQYF.

This chain links TRBV20-1 with TRBJ1-1; 9 bases match TRBD1. Germline assignment: CDR1 DFQATT and CDR2 SNEGSKA (reference sequence). The CDR3 contains 16 residues. Trimming cost V 3 bases and J 1 base; bases outside gene matches: 9. The CDR3 DNA sequence: TGCAGTGCTAGTTCTGGGACAGGGAGCGGGAACACTGAAGCTTTCTTT. It codes for CSASSGTGSGNTEAFF.

The chain has TRBV6-5 and TRBJ2-5; a possible D gene is TRBD1 (6 bases). Trimming pared 7 bases from V and 3 bases from J, leaving 12 bases between. The CDR3 has 13 residues. Germline CDR1 is MNHEY and CDR2 is SVGAGI. The CDR3 nucleotides are TGTGCCAGCAAACTAGGGACAAAAGAGACCCAGTACTTC. The encoded protein is CASKLGTKETQYF.

The chain carries TRBV4-2 and TRBJ2-6, with TRBD2 matching over 10 bases. This CDR3 has 20 residues. Germline V gene sequence: CDR1 LGHNA, CDR2 YNFKEQ. V trimming: 0 bases; J trimming: 1 base; junction bases outside the gene matches: 9. In nucleotides, the CDR3 is TGTGCCAGCAGCCAAGATCTTCCCCCTAGCGGGGGATCTGGGGCCAACGTCCTGACTTTC. Protein product: CASSQDLPPSGGSGANVLTF.

The chain links TRBV5-1 to TRBJ1-3, with 10 bases that match TRBD1. Trimming at V came to 0 bases and at J to 7 bases, leaving 7 bases not matched to a gene. Germline V gene data show CDR1 as SGHRS and CDR2 as YFSETQ. The CDR3 consists of 16 residues. The CDR3 region has the DNA TGCGCCAGCAGCTTGGCGACAGGGGGCGCGCGGAACACCATATATTTT. It translates to CASSLATGGARNTIYF.

The chain employs TRBV4-1 and TRBJ1-4; D is possibly TRBD1 (6 bases). The CDR3 loop spans 15 amino acids. V lost 2 bases, J lost 11 bases, and 18 bases lay in between. CDR1 MGHRA and CDR2 YSYEKL come from the germline V gene. The CDR3, as DNA: TGCGCCAGCAGCCAACGTACAGGGTTCGAGGAGAAACTGTTTTTT. Protein product: CASSQRTGFEEKLFF.

This rearrangement joins TRBV10-3 to TRBJ1-2; 7 positions agree with TRBD1. The V gene's germline CDR1 is ENHRY and CDR2 SYGVKD. The CDR3 totals 15 residues. V shed 4 bases, J shed 1 base, and the junction held 6 bases outside the gene matches. The CDR3 sequence: CAISAGQLLNYGYTF. CDR3 DNA sequence: TGTGCCATCAGTGCGGGACAGCTACTTAACTATGGCTACACCTTC.

By its share, this clone is medium-sized. Other DNA sequences of this sample code for an identical CDR3. The rearrangement uses TRBV30 and TRBJ1-1, with 9 bases aligning to TRBD1. V lost 5 bases to trimming and J lost 6 bases; unmatched junction nucleotides: 4. The length of the CDR3 is 12 residues. Germline CDR1 GTSNPN, CDR2 SVGIG (reference sequence). CDR3 in amino acids: CAWGQGFAEAFF. The CDR3 DNA reads as TGTGCCTGGGGACAGGGGTTTGCTGAAGCTTTCTTT.

The CDR3 is CASGRLAGGPPDTQYF. CDR3 coding DNA: TGTGCTAGTGGGCGACTAGCGGGGGGGCCGCCAGATACGCAGTATTTT. The chain combines TRBV12-5 with TRBJ2-3; 14 bases align to TRBD2. V lost 6 bases and J lost 4; bases outside the gene matches: 6. In germline, CDR1 is LGHNT, CDR2 FRNRAP. The CDR3 consists of 16 residues.

This chain joins TRBV7-2 and TRBJ1-5, with no clear D. CDR1 and CDR2 from the germline V gene are SGHTA and FQGNSA. Between the trimmed V and J ends, which lost 3 bases and 7 bases, there was a span of 7 bases. The CDR3 is 12 amino acids. Here the CDR3 reads CASSFPRQPQHF. In nucleotides, the CDR3 is TGTGCCAGCAGCTTCCCCAGACAGCCCCAGCATTTT.

The chain employs TRBV19 and TRBJ1-5; 8 positions match TRBD1. Germline-derived CDR1 and CDR2 are LNHDA and SQIVND (reference sequence). This CDR3 is built from 15 residues. The ends lost 5 bases at V and 7 bases at J; junction bases unmatched: 10. CDR3 nucleotides: TGTGCCAGTAGTGTAACCGACAGGGGTTGGCAGCCCCAGCATTTT. Translation gives CASSVTDRGWQPQHF.

This clone was detected once. The genes are TRBV6-5 and TRBJ1-1, with D maybe TRBD1 (6 bases). CDR1 is MNHEY and CDR2 is SVGAGI in the germline V gene. CDR3 length: 13 amino acids. V gave up 6 bases and J gave up 1 base, with 9 bases separating them. CDR3 region: CASSADRNTEAFF. In DNA form, the CDR3 reads TGTGCCAGCAGCGCGGACAGGAACACTGAAGCTTTCTTT.

The chain has TRBV28 and TRBJ1-1; 11 bases fit TRBD1. Looked up from germline, CDR1 is MDHEN and CDR2 is SYDVKM. This CDR3 has 15 residues. J lost 5 bases, V lost 6 bases, and 8 bases had no gene match. CDR3 in DNA: TGTGCCAGCAGACCCGGGACAGGGGGTCGGACTGAAGCTTTCTTT. Protein sequence: CASRPGTGGRTEAFF.

The rearrangement joins TRBV11-2 to TRBJ1-1, with D tentatively TRBD1 (6 bases). The germline CDR1 and CDR2 sequences are SGHAT and FQNNGV. Between the trimmed V and J ends, which lost 0 bases and 6 bases, there was a span of 8 bases. This CDR3 is 13 amino acids long. CDR3 amino acids: CASSLEQGAEAFF. The CDR3 nucleotides are TGTGCCAGCAGCTTAGAACAGGGTGCTGAAGCTTTCTTT.

V usage is TRBV12-3 or TRBV12-4 and J usage is TRBJ1-4; unclear D gene. The length of the CDR3 is 13 residues. V was trimmed by 5 bases and J by 8 bases, leaving 12 bases between them. CDR3 coding DNA: TGTGCCAGCAGTCCGCGGGAGAGGGAAAAACTGTTTTTT. Its protein product is CASSPREREKLFF.